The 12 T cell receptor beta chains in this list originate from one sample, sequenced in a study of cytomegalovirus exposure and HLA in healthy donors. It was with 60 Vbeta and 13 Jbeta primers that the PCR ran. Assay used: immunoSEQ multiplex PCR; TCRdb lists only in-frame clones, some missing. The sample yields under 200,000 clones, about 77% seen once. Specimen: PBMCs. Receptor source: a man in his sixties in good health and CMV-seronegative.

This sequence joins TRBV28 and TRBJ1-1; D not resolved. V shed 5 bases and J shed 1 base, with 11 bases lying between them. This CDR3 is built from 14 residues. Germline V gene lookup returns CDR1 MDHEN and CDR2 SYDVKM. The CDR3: CASSPSGPNTEAFF. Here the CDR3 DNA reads TGTGCCAGCAGTCCCAGTGGCCCGAACACTGAAGCTTTCTTT.

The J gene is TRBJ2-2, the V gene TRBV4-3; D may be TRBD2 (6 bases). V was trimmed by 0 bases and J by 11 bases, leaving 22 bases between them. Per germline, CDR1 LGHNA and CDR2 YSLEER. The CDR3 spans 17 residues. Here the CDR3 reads CASSQDRPAGGKSELFF. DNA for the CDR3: TGCGCCAGCAGCCAAGATAGACCAGCAGGCGGGAAAAGCGAGCTGTTTTTT.

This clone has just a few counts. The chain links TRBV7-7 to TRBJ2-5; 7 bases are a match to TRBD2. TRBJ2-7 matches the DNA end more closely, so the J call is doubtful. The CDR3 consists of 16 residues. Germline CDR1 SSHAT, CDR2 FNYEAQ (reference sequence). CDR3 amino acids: CASSLALRGEPHEQYF. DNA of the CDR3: TGTGCCAGCAGCTTAGCGCTTCGGGGGGAGCCCCACGAGCAGTACTTC.

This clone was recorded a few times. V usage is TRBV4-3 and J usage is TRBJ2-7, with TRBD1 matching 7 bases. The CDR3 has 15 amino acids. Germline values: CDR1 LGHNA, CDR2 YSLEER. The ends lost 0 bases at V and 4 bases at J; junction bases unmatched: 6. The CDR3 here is CASSQDRGQQYEQYF. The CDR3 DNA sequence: TGCGCCAGCAGCCAAGATAGGGGACAGCAGTACGAGCAGTACTTC.

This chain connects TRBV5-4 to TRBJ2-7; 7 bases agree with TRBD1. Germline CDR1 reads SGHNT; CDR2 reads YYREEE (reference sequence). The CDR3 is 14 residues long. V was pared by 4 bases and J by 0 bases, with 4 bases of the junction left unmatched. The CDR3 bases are TGTGCCAGCAGCCCGACAGGGCTCTCCTACGAGCAGTACTTC. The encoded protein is CASSPTGLSYEQYF.

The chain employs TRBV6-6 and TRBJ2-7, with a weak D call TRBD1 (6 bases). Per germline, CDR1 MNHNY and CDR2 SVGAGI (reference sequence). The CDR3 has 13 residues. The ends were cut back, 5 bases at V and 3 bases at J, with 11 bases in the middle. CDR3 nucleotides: TGTGCCAGCAGTCCCCTGACAGGCTACGAGCAGTACTTC. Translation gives CASSPLTGYEQYF.

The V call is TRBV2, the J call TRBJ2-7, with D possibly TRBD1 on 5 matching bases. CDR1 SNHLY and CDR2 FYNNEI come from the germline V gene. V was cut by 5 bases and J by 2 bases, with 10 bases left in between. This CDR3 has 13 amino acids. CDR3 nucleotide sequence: TGTGCCAGCAGTACAGGTTTAACCTACGAGCAGTACTTC. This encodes CASSTGLTYEQYF.

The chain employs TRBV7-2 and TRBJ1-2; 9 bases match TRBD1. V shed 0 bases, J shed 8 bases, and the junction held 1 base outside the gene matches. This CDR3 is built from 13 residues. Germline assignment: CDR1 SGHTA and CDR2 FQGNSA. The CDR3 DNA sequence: TGTGCCAGCAGCTTAGCACAGGGGGCAGGCTACACCTTC. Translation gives CASSLAQGAGYTF.

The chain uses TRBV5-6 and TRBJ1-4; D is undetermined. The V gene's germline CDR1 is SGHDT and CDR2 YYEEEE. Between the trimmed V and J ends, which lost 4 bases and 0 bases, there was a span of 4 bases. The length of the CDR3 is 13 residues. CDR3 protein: CASSPATNEKLFF. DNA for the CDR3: TGTGCCAGCAGCCCTGCAACTAATGAAAAACTGTTTTTT.

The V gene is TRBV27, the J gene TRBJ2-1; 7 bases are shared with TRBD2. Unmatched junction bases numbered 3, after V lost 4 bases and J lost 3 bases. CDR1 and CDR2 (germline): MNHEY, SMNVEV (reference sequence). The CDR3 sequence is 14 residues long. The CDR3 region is CASSWGGSYNEQFF. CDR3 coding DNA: TGTGCCAGCAGTTGGGGCGGGAGCTACAATGAGCAGTTCTTC.

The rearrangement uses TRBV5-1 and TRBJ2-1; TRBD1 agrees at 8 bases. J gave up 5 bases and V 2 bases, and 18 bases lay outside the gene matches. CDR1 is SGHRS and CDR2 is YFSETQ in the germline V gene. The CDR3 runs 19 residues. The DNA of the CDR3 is TGCGCCAGCAGCTTAACCGGGACAGGTGTTTTCATCAGTGACAATGAGCAGTTCTTC. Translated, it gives CASSLTGTGVFISDNEQFF. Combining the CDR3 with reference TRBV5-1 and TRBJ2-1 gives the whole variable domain KAGVTQTPRYLIKTRGQQVTLSCSPISGHRSVSWYQQTPGQGLQFLFEYFSETQRNKGNFPGRFSGRQFSNSRSEMNVSTLELGDSALYLCASSLTGTGVFISDNEQFFGPGTRLTVL.

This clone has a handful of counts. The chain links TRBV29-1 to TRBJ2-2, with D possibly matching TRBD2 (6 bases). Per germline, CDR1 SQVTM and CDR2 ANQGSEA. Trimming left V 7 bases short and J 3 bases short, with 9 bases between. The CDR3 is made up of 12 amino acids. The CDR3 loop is CSGGLYTGELFF. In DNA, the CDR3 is TGCAGCGGGGGACTGTACACCGGGGAGCTGTTTTTT.